Listed here are 12 T cell receptor beta chains from one sample, sequenced in a study of Graves' ophthalmopathy and Graves' hyperthyroidism. The study amplified TCR beta CDR3 regions using RNA transcripts. After a first-round RT-PCR with HTBI primers, a second-round multiplex PCR was run. MiXCR, applied by TCRdb to the multiplex PCR reads, yields one record per CDR3 protein. The sample has roughly 220,000 distinct CDR3 sequences; around 42% are singletons. The sequencing input was peripheral blood. Receptor source: an adult man with Graves' ophthalmopathy.

This clonotype has a handful of counts. The chain combines TRBV7-3 with TRBJ1-1, with D possibly being TRBD1 (5 bases). This CDR3 region has 15 residues. The germline V gene has CDR1 SGHTA and CDR2 FQGTGA. Trimming stripped 1 base from V and 1 base from J, with 10 bases between. The CDR3 coding sequence is TGTGCCAGCAGCTTAAATGGACACTCGAACACTGAAGCTTTCTTT. This sequence encodes CASSLNGHSNTEAFF.

This clonotype came up once. The rearrangement joins TRBV6-2 or TRBV6-3 to TRBJ1-6, with 7 bases lining up with TRBD1. This CDR3 has 14 amino acids. Germline assignment: CDR1 MNHEY and CDR2 SVGEGT. Trimming cost V 5 bases and J 7 bases; bases outside gene matches: 5. CDR3 region: CASSEDRANSPLHF. The CDR3 nucleotides are TGTGCCAGCAGTGAAGACAGGGCCAATTCACCCCTCCACTTT.

The CDR3 here is CASSQPSGNSYEQYF. CDR3 sequence (DNA): TGTGCCAGCAGCCAACCTAGCGGGAACTCCTACGAGCAGTACTTC. This chain uses TRBV10-3 with TRBJ2-7; the match to TRBD2 covers 9 bases. Germline V gene lookup returns CDR1 ENHRY and CDR2 SYGVKD. Trimming took 10 bases from V and 0 from J; bases not matched to a gene: 10. The CDR3 is 15 amino acids.

This chain uses TRBV20-1 with TRBJ2-5; D is tentatively TRBD1 or TRBD2 (5 bases each). The CDR3 covers 15 residues. Germline V gene lookup returns CDR1 DFQATT and CDR2 SNEGSKA (reference sequence). V dropped 3 bases and J dropped 4 bases, with 18 bases sitting between them. DNA of the CDR3: TGCAGTGCTAGGGATGATAACGGGGACGGAGAGACCCAGTACTTC. Its translation: CSARDDNGDGETQYF.

The chain combines TRBV19 with TRBJ1-2, with 10 bases identical to TRBD1. CDR1 is LNHDA and CDR2 is SQIVND in the germline V gene (reference sequence). The CDR3 consists of 12 residues. The trim removed 7 bases at V and 5 bases at J, leaving 1 base unmatched. CDR3 in DNA: TGTGCCAGTATGGACAGGGGGTATGGCTACACCTTC. Its protein is CASMDRGYGYTF.

The chain couples TRBV6-6 to TRBJ1-2; 10 bases line up with TRBD1. Germline-derived CDR1 and CDR2 are MNHNY and SVGAGI (reference sequence). With V trimmed by 0 bases and J by 3 bases, 4 bases remained unmatched. The CDR3 spans 16 residues. The CDR3 region is CASSYSRTGGDYGYTF. The CDR3 DNA sequence: TGTGCCAGCAGTTACTCCCGGACAGGGGGAGACTATGGCTACACCTTC.

In its sample, this clonotype was seen once. The chain couples TRBV5-4 to TRBJ2-7, with a possible D match to TRBD1 (6 bases). The length of the CDR3 is 13 residues. CDR1 SGHNT and CDR2 YYREEE come from the germline V gene (reference sequence). V lost 6 bases to trimming and J lost 4 bases, with 14 bases between them. This CDR3 reads CASTRDNQYEQYF. The CDR3 DNA reads as TGTGCCAGCACACGGGACAACCAATACGAGCAGTACTTC. Together with reference TRBV5-4 and TRBJ2-7, the CDR3 gives the full variable domain: ETGVTQSPTHLIKTRGQQVTLRCSSQSGHNTVSWYQQALGQGPQFIFQYYREEENGRGNFPPRFSGLQFPNYSSELNVNALELDDSALYLCASTRDNQYEQYFGPGTRLTVT.

The table lists this clonotype with a few counts. This chain links TRBV28 with TRBJ2-6; D remains unclear. This CDR3 is 13 amino acids long. Germline CDR1 MDHEN, CDR2 SYDVKM. Trimming took off 7 bases at V and 3 bases at J, with 7 bases between the two ends. This chain's CDR3 is CASTEDGANVLTF. CDR3 nucleotide sequence: TGTGCCAGCACCGAGGATGGGGCCAACGTCCTGACTTTC.

The rearrangement joins TRBV2 to TRBJ2-5; TRBD2 matches 9 bases. CDR1 and CDR2 (germline): SNHLY, FYNNEI. CDR3 length: 16 residues. J was trimmed by 2 bases and V by 3 bases; bases with no gene match: 7. The CDR3 reads CASSDGVAGVQETQYF. In nucleotides, the CDR3 is TGTGCCAGCAGTGATGGGGTAGCGGGGGTACAAGAGACCCAGTACTTC.

This clonotype was seen once. The junction differs from germline at one of its ends, possibly a read error. CDR3 in amino acids: CASSPYSEETQYF. The CDR3, as DNA: TGTGCCAGCTCACCCTACTCAGAGGAGACCCAGTACTTC. The V and J genes are TRBV29-1 and TRBJ2-5, with no clear D. The CDR3 has 13 residues. Germline V CDR1 and CDR2: SQVTM, ANQGSEA.

Remarks on this clonotype: This may come from a read error, since a much larger clone is one base off. The chain links TRBV7-3 to TRBJ2-7, with D possibly called TRBD1 or TRBD2 (5 bases each). Germline-derived CDR1 and CDR2 are SGHTA and FQGTGA. The CDR3 extends over 14 amino acids. The CDR3 loop is CTSSPGRSSYEQYF. For the CDR3, the DNA is TGTACCAGCAGCCCGGGACGGAGCTCCTACGAGCAGTACTTC.

This clonotype occurred a few times. V and J are TRBV7-3 and TRBJ1-6; no reliable D call. Germline V CDR1 and CDR2: SGHTA, FQGTGA. The CDR3 is made up of 15 amino acids. Trimming took 4 bases from V and 0 from J, leaving 7 bases between them. The CDR3 nucleotides read TGTGCCAGCAGCTCCGCAAGCTCCTATAATTCACCCCTCCACTTT. Protein: CASSSASSYNSPLHF.